The 32 T cell receptor beta chains presented below share a single source sample, sequenced in a study of monozygotic twins with inflammatory bowel disease. TCRdb reworked the 5' RACE reads into one entry per CDR3 protein, no DNA. The sample has 300,000 to 400,000 distinct CDR3 sequences; the top ten hold roughly 2%. The sample comprised blood. The receptor source for this set is a human donor with ulcerative colitis or Crohn's disease, or a healthy co-twin of an affected twin (not recorded which).

The chain combines TRBV28 with TRBJ2-7; TCRdb calls TRBD2, which cannot be checked without DNA. The CDR3 is made up of 12 amino acids. From germline, CDR1 is MDHEN and CDR2 SYDVKM. This CDR3 reads CASSKSEVRQYF. Full variable domain (outside the CDR3, taken from reference TRBV28 and TRBJ2-7): DVKVTQSSRYLVKRTGEKVFLECVQDMDHENMFWYRQDPGLGLRLIYFSYDVKMKEKGDIPEGYSVSREKKERFSLILESASTNQTSMYLCASSKSEVRQYFGPGTRLTVT.

The V gene is TRBV14, the J gene TRBJ2-4; TCRdb names TRBD1, which stays unverified in the absence of DNA. The V gene's germline CDR1 is SGHDN and CDR2 FVKESK. The CDR3 runs 15 residues. The CDR3 loop reads CASRQKGQGTNIQYF.

The chain combines TRBV5-1 with TRBJ2-1; TCRdb lists TRBD2, though no DNA is available to test this call. The CDR3 spans 14 residues. Germline CDR1 is SGHRS and CDR2 is YFSETQ. CDR3 loop: CASSPELAENEQFF.

The V gene is TRBV20-1, the J gene TRBJ2-7; TCRdb selects TRBD2, and the lack of DNA leaves this call unchecked. The CDR3 runs to 13 residues. Germline CDR1 reads DFQATT; CDR2 reads SNEGSKA (reference sequence). The CDR3 sequence is CSVLAGGSYEQYF.

J is TRBJ1-2 and V is TRBV20-1; TCRdb lists TRBD1, though no DNA is available to test this call. CDR3 length equals 15 residues. Per germline, CDR1 DFQATT and CDR2 SNEGSKA (reference sequence). CDR3 in amino acids: CSARDGGTETYGYTF.

This chain links TRBV7-9 with TRBJ2-3; the TCRdb D gene call, TRBD1, has no DNA to confirm it. Germline V gene lookup returns CDR1 SEHNR and CDR2 FQNEAQ (reference sequence). The CDR3 sequence is 14 residues long. CDR3 loop: CASSLAAGVDTQYF.

CDR3 loop: CASSSTGRAANTEAFF. The V call is TRBV5-1, the J call TRBJ1-1; TCRdb selects TRBD1, and the lack of DNA leaves this call unchecked. Germline-derived CDR1 and CDR2 are SGHRS and YFSETQ. The CDR3 has 16 amino acids.

The genes are TRBV24-1 and TRBJ2-3; the TRBD1 assignment by TCRdb is unverifiable without DNA. The CDR3 is made up of 14 amino acids. Germline assignment: CDR1 KGHDR and CDR2 SFDVKD. The chain's CDR3 is CATSDSRWVDTQYF.

The CDR3 reads CASSYRGAGVDYNQPQHF. The rearrangement links TRBV11-2 to TRBJ1-5. The CDR3 extends over 18 amino acids. Germline V gene data show CDR1 as SGHAT and CDR2 as FQNNGV. The full variable domain, with the rest looked up from reference TRBV11-2 and TRBJ1-5, is EAGVAQSPRYKIIEKRQSVAFWCNPISGHATLYWYQQILGQGPKLLIQFQNNGVVDDSQLPKDRFSAERLKGVDSTLKIQPAKLEDSAVYLCASSYRGAGVDYNQPQHFGDGTRLSIL.

The V gene is TRBV15, the J gene TRBJ2-5; the TCRdb D gene call, TRBD2, has no DNA to confirm it. The germline CDR1 and CDR2 sequences are LNHNV and YYDKDF (reference sequence). The CDR3 length is 16 residues. The CDR3 region is CATSRALAGSQETQYF.

This chain connects TRBV28 to TRBJ1-4. Looked up from germline, CDR1 is MDHEN and CDR2 is SYDVKM. This CDR3 spans 15 amino acids. The CDR3 loop reads CASSEPRNLGEKLFF.

The J gene is TRBJ2-1, the V gene TRBV3-1. The germline CDR1 and CDR2 sequences are LGHDT and YNNKEL (reference sequence). The CDR3 length is 15 residues. This chain's CDR3 is CASSQGRVGYNEQFF.

This sequence joins TRBV4-3 and TRBJ2-7; TCRdb names TRBD1, which stays unverified in the absence of DNA. CDR3 length equals 17 residues. Germline-derived CDR1 and CDR2 are LGHNA and YSLEER. CDR3 sequence: CASSQEGIGVGGYEQYF.

The chain is built from TRBV11-3 and TRBJ2-1; TCRdb names TRBD1, which stays unverified in the absence of DNA. Germline assignment: CDR1 SGHNT and CDR2 YENEEA. There are 13 residues in the CDR3. The CDR3 reads CASSLAGDDEQFF.

The J gene is TRBJ1-1, the V gene TRBV7-9; TCRdb indicates TRBD1, and absent DNA this call remains unverified. CDR3 length: 13 residues. Per the germline V gene, CDR1 is SEHNR and CDR2 is FQNEAQ (reference sequence). The CDR3 loop reads CASSPQGATEAFF.

The chain carries TRBV5-1 and TRBJ1-5; TCRdb calls TRBD1, which cannot be checked without DNA. Germline lookup yields CDR1 SGHRS and CDR2 YFSETQ. The CDR3 extends over 15 amino acids. The CDR3: CARATRGSGNQPQHF.

The chain links TRBV19 to TRBJ2-5; TCRdb designates TRBD1, a call that cannot be tested without DNA. This CDR3 spans 14 amino acids. Germline V lookup: CDR1 LNHDA, CDR2 SQIVND (reference sequence). The CDR3 region is CASSAQGGQETQYF.

The chain combines TRBV12-3 or TRBV12-4 with TRBJ2-1; TCRdb returns TRBD1, unconfirmable since there is no DNA. CDR3 length: 16 residues. CDR3 sequence: CASSSFRGMTGNEQFF.

The chain uses TRBV11-2 and TRBJ1-4; TCRdb designates TRBD1, a call that cannot be tested without DNA. The germline V gene has CDR1 SGHAT and CDR2 FQNNGV. The CDR3 has 16 residues. This chain's CDR3 is CASSLAAGGTGEKLFF.

This chain uses TRBV9 with TRBJ2-3; TCRdb returns TRBD2, unconfirmable since there is no DNA. Germline values: CDR1 SGDLS, CDR2 YYNGEE. CDR3 size: 15 residues. The CDR3: CASSVEGTTGDTQYF. Drawing the rest from reference TRBV9 and TRBJ2-3, the complete variable domain is DSGVTQTPKHLITATGQRVTLRCSPRSGDLSVYWYQQSLDQGLQFLIQYYNGEERAKGNILERFSAQQFPDLHSELNLSSLELGDSALYFCASSVEGTTGDTQYFGPGTRLTVL.

The chain links TRBV12-3 or TRBV12-4 to TRBJ1-1; with no DNA, the TCRdb D assignment of TRBD1 cannot be verified. The CDR3 contains 14 residues. The CDR3 is CASNTGPWGTEAFF.

The chain joins TRBV12-3 or TRBV12-4 to TRBJ2-7; TCRdb's assignment of TRBD1 cannot be checked, as there is no DNA. This CDR3 is built from 14 residues. The CDR3 here is CASTLGQVSYEQYF.

The rearrangement uses TRBV7-2 and TRBJ1-2. Germline values: CDR1 SGHTA, CDR2 FQGNSA. This CDR3 spans 11 amino acids. The CDR3 here is CASSSSYGYTF.

The chain couples TRBV27 to TRBJ2-1; TCRdb indicates TRBD2, and absent DNA this call remains unverified. Germline values: CDR1 MNHEY, CDR2 SMNVEV (reference sequence). The CDR3 runs 18 residues. The CDR3 reads CASSLMLAGDVRYNEQFF.

This sequence joins TRBV20-1 and TRBJ1-5. The germline gives CDR1 DFQATT, CDR2 SNEGSKA (reference sequence). This CDR3 spans 14 amino acids. CDR3 region: CSARGLGGSQPQHF.

The rearrangement joins TRBV20-1 to TRBJ1-6; TCRdb gives TRBD1 as the D gene, but with no DNA this cannot be confirmed. The CDR3 contains 15 residues. Germline lookup yields CDR1 DFQATT and CDR2 SNEGSKA (reference sequence). The CDR3 sequence: CSARDPKGANSPLRF.

The V and J genes are TRBV5-1 and TRBJ2-6; absent DNA, TCRdb's TRBD2 call cannot be checked. This CDR3 has 16 amino acids. Germline values: CDR1 SGHRS, CDR2 YFSETQ. The CDR3 sequence is CASSLLGGTGANVLTF.

The chain couples TRBV27 to TRBJ2-2. This CDR3 comprises 14 residues. Per germline, CDR1 MNHEY and CDR2 SMNVEV (reference sequence). Here the CDR3 reads CASRARKDTGELFF.

This sequence joins TRBV6-2 or TRBV6-3 and TRBJ2-6; the TCRdb call, TRBD1, lacks DNA for checking. This CDR3 is 15 amino acids long. Germline CDR1 reads MNHEY; CDR2 reads SVGEGT. CDR3 region: CASSRQLSGANVLTF.

The chain combines TRBV27 with TRBJ2-2; TCRdb's D call of TRBD2 is untestable without DNA. From germline, CDR1 is MNHEY and CDR2 SMNVEV (reference sequence). The CDR3 consists of 15 residues. The CDR3 is CASTRALAGTGELFF.

The V gene is TRBV20-1, the J gene TRBJ2-3; TCRdb's D gene call, TRBD1, goes unchecked for lack of DNA. The germline V gene encodes CDR1 DFQATT and CDR2 SNEGSKA (reference sequence). The CDR3 contains 15 residues. CDR3 sequence reads: CNAGGSGSSTDTQYF.

This sequence joins TRBV10-2 and TRBJ2-2; checking the TCRdb D call of TRBD2 is not possible without DNA. The CDR3 sequence is 16 residues long. Germline V gene data show CDR1 as WSHSY and CDR2 as SAAADI. The CDR3 sequence: CASSEPGAGATGELFF.